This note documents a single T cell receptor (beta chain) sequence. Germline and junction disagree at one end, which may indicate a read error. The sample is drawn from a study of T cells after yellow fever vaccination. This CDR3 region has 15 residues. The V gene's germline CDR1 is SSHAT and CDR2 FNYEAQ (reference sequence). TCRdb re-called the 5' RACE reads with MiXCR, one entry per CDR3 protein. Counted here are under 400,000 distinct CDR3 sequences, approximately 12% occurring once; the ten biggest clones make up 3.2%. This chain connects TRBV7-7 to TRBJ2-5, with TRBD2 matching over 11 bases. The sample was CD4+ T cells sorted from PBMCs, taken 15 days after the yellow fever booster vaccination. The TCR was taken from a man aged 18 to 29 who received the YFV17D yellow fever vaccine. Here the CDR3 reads CASSPDTSGGSSQYF. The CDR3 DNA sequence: TGTGCTAGCAGCCCCGATACTAGCGGGGGATCGTCCCAGTACTTC.